The 30 T cell receptor beta chains reported below all come from one sample, sequenced in a study of CD8+CD57+ T cells in acquired aplastic anemia listed by TCRdb under 2018. Sequencing instrument: Illumina HiSeq 2000. Genomic DNA served as template for TCR beta VDJ combination and CDR3 sequence profiling. TCRdb handled the public reads itself, with Q25 trimming in fastp and clone calling in MiXCR, and kept productive beta chains. Rows with one shared CDR3 protein collapse into an entry with the most common genes and DNA. The sample table holds around 430,000 distinct CDR3 sequences, of which around 30% were seen once. 0.8% to 0.85% of the sample rests with the top ten. Flow cytometry had shown CD8+CD57+ cell expansion in the patients selected for sequencing. The source material was sorted CD4+, CD8+, or CD8+CD57+ T cells (not recorded which) from PBMCs. The receptor set was obtained from a human donor with aplastic anemia.

The rearrangement uses TRBV5-1 and TRBJ2-5; the D is unclear. V shed 1 base and J shed 2 bases, with 9 bases lying between them. This CDR3 contains 14 residues. Germline assignment: CDR1 SGHRS and CDR2 YFSETQ. As DNA, the CDR3 is TGCGCCAGCAGCTTGATAACAGAGCAAGAGACCCAGTACTTC. Residues: CASSLITEQETQYF.

This clonotype has only one observation. The rearrangement links TRBV7-2 to TRBJ1-2; no reliable D call. The germline V and J ends were trimmed by 3 bases and 4 bases, with 9 bases remaining between them. There are 13 residues in the CDR3. Germline V gene lookup returns CDR1 SGHTA and CDR2 FQGNSA. The CDR3 DNA is TGTGCCAGCAGCTTGGAGGCAGTCTATGGCTACACCTTC. Protein: CASSLEAVYGYTF. The variable domain in full, with the rest retrieved from reference TRBV7-2 and TRBJ1-2, is GAGVSQSPSNKVTEKGKDVELRCDPISGHTALYWYRQSLGQGLEFLIYFQGNSAPDKSGLPSDRFSAERTGGSVSTLTIQRTQQEDSAVYLCASSLEAVYGYTFGSGTRLTVV.

J is TRBJ1-5 and V is TRBV6-4; TRBD1 is a possible D gene (5 bases). There are 13 residues in the CDR3. V was cut by 5 bases and J by 5 bases, with 10 bases left in between. Germline assignment: CDR1 MRHNA and CDR2 SNTAGT. The CDR3: CASSRDGYQPQHF. The CDR3, as DNA: TGTGCCAGCAGTCGGGACGGGTATCAGCCCCAGCATTTT.

The chain is built from TRBV5-6 and TRBJ2-4, with D unresolved. Trimming removed 0 bases at V and 1 base at J, with 11 bases between. This CDR3 has 16 residues. Per germline, CDR1 SGHDT and CDR2 YYEEEE. Here the CDR3 DNA reads TGTGCCAGCAGCTTGGAGAGACTGTGGGCCAAAAACATTCAGTACTTC. As protein: CASSLERLWAKNIQYF. The whole variable domain, filled in from reference TRBV5-6 and TRBJ2-4, reads DAGVTQSPTHLIKTRGQQVTLRCSPKSGHDTVSWYQQALGQGPQFIFQYYEEEERQRGNFPDRFSGHQFPNYSSELNVNALLLGDSALYLCASSLERLWAKNIQYFGAGTRLSVL.

Concerning this clonotype: The junction does not match germline at one end; this may be a read error. V and J are TRBV19 and TRBJ1-4, with D hard to call. CDR3 size: 14 residues. Germline V gene data show CDR1 as LNHDA and CDR2 as SQIVND (reference sequence). The CDR3 loop reads CAGSIPGIQEKLFF. CDR3 nucleotide sequence: TGTGCCGGTAGTATACCCGGGATACAAGAAAAACTGTTTTTT.

The chain has TRBV3-1 and TRBJ2-3; D gene unclear. V gave up 1 base and J gave up 6 bases, with 17 bases separating them. This CDR3 spans 16 amino acids. Germline V lookup: CDR1 LGHDT, CDR2 YNNKEL (reference sequence). CDR3 protein: CASSQVVLGVSDTQYF. The CDR3, as DNA: TGTGCCAGCAGCCAAGTAGTTTTAGGAGTTTCCGATACGCAGTATTTT.

The table lists this clonotype with many counts. This rearrangement joins TRBV20-1 to TRBJ2-7; TRBD2 is a possible D gene (6 bases). V was pared by 1 base and J by 3 bases, with 13 bases between. The germline V gene has CDR1 DFQATT and CDR2 SNEGSKA (reference sequence). This CDR3 is 14 amino acids long. CDR3 in amino acids: CSARGGGGVYEQYF. DNA for the CDR3: TGCAGTGCTAGAGGGGGAGGAGGCGTCTACGAGCAGTACTTC.

In regard to this clonotype: It may be a read error: a sequence one base away is much more abundant. This rearrangement joins TRBV14 to TRBJ2-7; D is possibly TRBD2 (5 bases). The CDR3 loop spans 15 amino acids. The germline V gene encodes CDR1 SGHDN and CDR2 FVKESK. The CDR3 region is CANSPWSTARVEQYF. DNA of the CDR3: TGTGCCAACAGCCCGTGGTCCACCGCGAGGGTCGAGCAGTACTTC.

This rearrangement joins TRBV20-1 to TRBJ2-5; D might be TRBD1 (5 bases). V was pared by 6 bases and J by 5 bases, with 22 bases between. The CDR3 loop spans 15 amino acids. The germline V gene has CDR1 DFQATT and CDR2 SNEGSKA (reference sequence). This CDR3 reads CSAWSDIRVVETQYF. CDR3 in DNA: TGCAGTGCCTGGAGTGACATCAGGGTGGTGGAGACCCAGTACTTC.

A single count supports this clonotype. The genes are TRBV2 and TRBJ1-6; D perhaps matches TRBD1 (6 bases). The germline CDR1 and CDR2 sequences are SNHLY and FYNNEI. The CDR3 is made up of 15 amino acids. V was clipped by 8 bases and J by 10 bases, with 21 bases between them. The CDR3 protein is CASFLDRSLGSPLHF. CDR3 DNA sequence: TGTGCCAGCTTCCTGGACAGATCCCTGGGGTCACCCCTCCACTTT.

This clonotype was observed many times. The chain combines TRBV19 with TRBJ1-1, with a tentative D call TRBD1 (6 bases). Trimming removed 2 bases at V and 2 bases at J, with 12 bases between. This CDR3 comprises 15 residues. CDR1 and CDR2 (germline): LNHDA, SQIVND (reference sequence). CDR3 sequence: CASSIIAGDNTEAFF. The CDR3 DNA reads TGTGCCAGTAGTATAATCGCAGGGGATAACACTGAAGCTTTCTTT.

In this sample, this clonotype turned up a few times. The chain carries TRBV2 and TRBJ1-4; TRBD1 is a possible D gene (5 bases). This CDR3 region has 14 residues. The V gene lost 5 bases and the J gene lost 7 bases, with 14 bases spanning the gap. Germline lookup yields CDR1 SNHLY and CDR2 FYNNEI. CDR3 coding DNA: TGTGCCAGCAGTCTGGGACTAGGAGGTGAAAAACTGTTTTTT. Protein product: CASSLGLGGEKLFF.

This clonotype was seen more than once but under ten times. V gene TRBV9 combines with J gene TRBJ1-1, with a weak D call TRBD1 (5 bases). Germline lookup yields CDR1 SGDLS and CDR2 YYNGEE. V shed 0 bases and J shed 3 bases, with 12 bases lying between them. This CDR3 contains 15 residues. DNA of the CDR3: TGTGCCAGCAGCGTAGTTTCGGGGGGAGACACTGAAGCTTTCTTT. The encoded protein is CASSVVSGGDTEAFF.

The gene calls are TRBV30 and TRBJ1-1; D ambiguous. CDR1 and CDR2 from the germline V gene are GTSNPN and SVGIG (reference sequence). V dropped 3 bases and J dropped 1 base, with 3 bases sitting between them. This CDR3 contains 11 residues. The CDR3 nucleotides are TGTGCCTGGAGGGGGAACACTGAAGCTTTCTTT. Amino acid sequence: CAWRGNTEAFF.

This clonotype appeared many times. CDR3: CASSRTDYGYTF. CDR3 nucleotide sequence: TGTGCCAGTAGTCGGACGGACTATGGCTACACCTTC. V is TRBV19 and J is TRBJ1-2; unclear D gene. Germline loops: CDR1 LNHDA, CDR2 SQIVND (reference sequence). The CDR3 loop spans 12 amino acids. V was cut by 5 bases and J by 3 bases, with 7 bases left in between. Based on the CDR3 plus reference TRBV19 and TRBJ1-2, the full variable domain is DGGITQSPKYLFRKEGQNVTLSCEQNLNHDAMYWYRQDPGQGLRLIYYSQIVNDFQKGDIAEGYSVSREKKESFPLTVTSAQKNPTAFYLCASSRTDYGYTFGSGTRLTVV.

The rearrangement uses TRBV2 and TRBJ2-5, with a weak D call TRBD2 (5 bases). Trimming removed 4 bases at V and 1 base at J, with 13 bases between. The germline CDR1 and CDR2 sequences are SNHLY and FYNNEI. This CDR3 contains 15 residues. The CDR3 DNA is TGTGCCAGCAGTGGCCTGGCTAGCAGCCAAGAGACCCAGTACTTC. Amino acids: CASSGLASSQETQYF.

The chain joins TRBV7-2 to TRBJ2-1; D not resolved. Per germline, CDR1 SGHTA and CDR2 FQGNSA. V was trimmed by 5 bases and J by 14 bases, leaving 7 bases between them. CDR3 size: 9 residues. The CDR3 bases are TGTGCCAGCAGCCGCCTAGAGTTCTTC. Amino acid sequence: CASSRLEFF.

This clonotype was recorded many times. The rearrangement joins TRBV7-9 to TRBJ2-7, with 10 positions matching TRBD2. The CDR3 totals 15 residues. CDR1 and CDR2 from the germline V gene are SEHNR and FQNEAQ (reference sequence). Trimming took 5 bases from V and 3 from J; bases not matched to a gene: 7. The CDR3 nucleotides are TGTGCCAGCAGCCAATCGAGCGGGGGGGGCTACGAGCAGTACTTC. Translation gives CASSQSSGGGYEQYF.

This clonotype was recorded a few times. The chain combines TRBV12-3 or TRBV12-4 with TRBJ2-3; D unclear. This CDR3 has 13 amino acids. Trimming removed 6 bases from V and 4 bases from J, with 11 bases in between. CDR3 region: CASRPPGADTQYF. In DNA, the CDR3 is TGTGCCAGCAGGCCCCCTGGCGCAGATACGCAGTATTTT.

The chain recombines TRBV7-2 with TRBJ2-5, with 9 bases identical to TRBD1. Germline V gene data show CDR1 as SGHTA and CDR2 as FQGNSA. The CDR3 is 15 amino acids. J was trimmed by 5 bases and V by 5 bases; bases with no gene match: 9. For the CDR3, the DNA is TGTGCCAGCAGCACCACACGACAGGGGGGGGAGACCCAGTACTTC. Its translation: CASSTTRQGGETQYF.

This rearrangement joins TRBV2 to TRBJ1-6, with a possible D match to TRBD1 (5 bases). The length of the CDR3 is 13 residues. Germline loops: CDR1 SNHLY, CDR2 FYNNEI. V was clipped by 7 bases and J by 9 bases, with 13 bases between them. The CDR3 region has the DNA TGTGCCAGCATCGACAGAGATGCTTCACCCCTCCACTTT. Amino acids: CASIDRDASPLHF.

J is TRBJ1-2 and V is TRBV10-3; no firm D call. This CDR3 spans 11 amino acids. CDR1 is ENHRY and CDR2 is SYGVKD in the germline V gene. Between the trimmed V and J ends, which lost 3 bases and 4 bases, there was a span of 3 bases. DNA for the CDR3: TGTGCCATCAGTGAACCCTATGGCTACACCTTC. Translation gives CAISEPYGYTF.

This clonotype was counted ten times or more. This chain connects TRBV9 to TRBJ1-3, with D uncertain. Germline V gene sequence: CDR1 SGDLS, CDR2 YYNGEE. This CDR3 has 15 amino acids. Trimming cost V 0 bases and J 0 bases, with 7 bases left between them. In DNA form, the CDR3 reads TGTGCCAGCAGCGTAGGACTGGCCTCTGGAAACACCATATATTTT. This gives the protein CASSVGLASGNTIYF.

The rearrangement joins TRBV25-1 to TRBJ2-3; possible D gene TRBD2, 6 bases. Trimming stripped 6 bases from V and 2 bases from J, with 15 bases between. The V gene's germline CDR1 is MGHDK and CDR2 SYGVNS. There are 15 residues in the CDR3. This chain's CDR3 is CASSTTGTDTDTQYF. The CDR3 nucleotides are TGTGCCAGCAGCACCACTGGGACTGACACAGATACGCAGTATTTT.

The J gene is TRBJ2-7, the V gene TRBV5-1; maybe TRBD1 (5 bases). Deletions cut 4 bases from V and 3 bases from J, with 14 bases between. Per germline, CDR1 SGHRS and CDR2 YFSETQ. The CDR3 covers 14 residues. The CDR3 DNA reads as TGCGCCAGCAGCGTGACAGAATTGTACTACGAGCAGTACTTC. Residues: CASSVTELYYEQYF.

This clonotype has at least ten counts. V usage is TRBV12-3 or TRBV12-4 and J usage is TRBJ1-5; weak D call: TRBD1 (6 bases). The CDR3 consists of 15 residues. V dropped 6 bases and J dropped 2 bases, with 14 bases sitting between them. CDR3 nucleotide sequence: TGTGCCAGCAGCCCAGGGGATATCGGCAATCAGCCCCAGCATTTT. This codes for CASSPGDIGNQPQHF.

This chain joins TRBV6-4 and TRBJ1-1; a weak D match, TRBD1 (5 bases). The CDR3 extends over 15 amino acids. The germline V and J ends were trimmed by 3 bases and 7 bases, with 18 bases remaining between them. CDR1 and CDR2 (germline): MRHNA, SNTAGT. The CDR3 reads CASSEKMGVTGEAFF. The CDR3 DNA sequence: TGTGCCAGCAGTGAAAAAATGGGAGTTACAGGTGAAGCTTTCTTT.

A remark on this clonotype: A much more abundant neighbour one base away suggests this may be a read error. The chain has TRBV10-3 and TRBJ2-1; D remains ambiguous. The length of the CDR3 is 12 residues. Germline V gene data show CDR1 as ENHRY and CDR2 as SYGVKD. The CDR3 spells CASSARSSEQFF. In DNA, the CDR3 is TGTGCCAGCAGTGCTAGGAGCAGTGAGCAGTTCTTC.

V usage is TRBV20-1 and J usage is TRBJ2-5, with D perhaps TRBD1 (5 bases). V lost 3 bases and J lost 1, with 15 bases in between. This CDR3 is built from 15 residues. Germline V gene lookup returns CDR1 DFQATT and CDR2 SNEGSKA (reference sequence). The CDR3 spells CSARDMTVGQETQYF. CDR3 nucleotide sequence: TGCAGTGCTAGGGATATGACAGTAGGCCAAGAGACCCAGTACTTC.

The chain carries TRBV18 and TRBJ2-1; weak D call: TRBD2 (6 bases). The CDR3 runs to 14 residues. Germline V CDR1 and CDR2: KGHSH, LQKENI. The germline V and J ends were trimmed by 0 bases and 5 bases, with 8 bases remaining between them. The CDR3 DNA reads as TGTGCCAGCTCACCACCTTTAGCGGACAATGAGCAGTTCTTC. Residues: CASSPPLADNEQFF.